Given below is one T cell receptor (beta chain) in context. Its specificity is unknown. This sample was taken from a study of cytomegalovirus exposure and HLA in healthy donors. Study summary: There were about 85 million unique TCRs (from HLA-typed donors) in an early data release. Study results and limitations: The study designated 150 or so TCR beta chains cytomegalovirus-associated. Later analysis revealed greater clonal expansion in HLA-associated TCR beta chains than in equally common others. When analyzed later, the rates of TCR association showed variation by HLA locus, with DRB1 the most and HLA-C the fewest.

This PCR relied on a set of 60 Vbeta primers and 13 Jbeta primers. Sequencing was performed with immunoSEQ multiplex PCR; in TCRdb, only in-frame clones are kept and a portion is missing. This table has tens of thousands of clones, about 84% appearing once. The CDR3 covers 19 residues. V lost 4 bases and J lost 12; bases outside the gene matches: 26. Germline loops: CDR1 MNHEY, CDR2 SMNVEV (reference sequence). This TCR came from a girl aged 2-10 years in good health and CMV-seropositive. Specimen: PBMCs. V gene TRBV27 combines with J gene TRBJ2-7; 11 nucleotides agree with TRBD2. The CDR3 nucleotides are TGTGCCAGCAGTTCCCGTTCAACTAGCGGGAGTGTTATTCCCACTCGGCTGTACTTC. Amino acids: CASSSRSTSGSVIPTRLYF.